The 6 T cell receptor beta chains below were found in one sample sequenced in a study of blood T cell repertoires in COVID-19. TCRdb's table, derived via immunoSEQ multiplex PCR, lists solely in-frame clones and lacks some. This sample carries around 72,000 clones, roughly 84% of them seen once, and the ten largest clones take around 4.4%. The sample consisted of peripheral blood. These receptors all stem from a woman aged 55 to 70 with acute or convalescent COVID-19.

The genes are TRBV24-1 and TRBJ2-1; 8 bases match TRBD1. The germline gives CDR1 KGHDR, CDR2 SFDVKD. This CDR3 region has 14 residues. The V and J ends lost 5 bases and 6 bases, in that order; junction bases with no gene match: 5. The CDR3 DNA sequence: TGTGCCACCAGTGGTCAGGGGGCTGGCAATGAGCAGTTCTTC. Encoded protein: CATSGQGAGNEQFF.

This chain uses TRBV19 with TRBJ1-1; 9 nucleotides align to TRBD1. V trimming: 0 bases; J trimming: 7 bases; junction bases outside the gene matches: 0. The germline V gene encodes CDR1 LNHDA and CDR2 SQIVND (reference sequence). This CDR3 spans 13 amino acids. The CDR3: CASSIEGQGEAFF. The DNA for the CDR3 is TGTGCCAGTAGTATAGAGGGACAGGGTGAAGCTTTCTTT.

This chain uses TRBV5-6 with TRBJ1-5; 10 positions match TRBD1. Trimming cost V 4 bases and J 3 bases; bases outside gene matches: 10. Germline V CDR1 and CDR2: SGHDT, YYEEEE. The CDR3 totals 17 residues. CDR3 sequence: CASSATGQGFYNQPQHF. The CDR3 bases are TGTGCCAGCAGCGCCACGGGACAGGGGTTTTACAATCAGCCCCAGCATTTT.

The chain links TRBV5-1 to TRBJ2-2, with D possibly TRBD2 on 6 matching bases. V was trimmed by 6 bases and J by 4 bases, leaving 13 bases between them. CDR3 length equals 14 residues. Per the germline V gene, CDR1 is SGHRS and CDR2 is YFSETQ. The CDR3 protein is CASKELASTGELFF. The CDR3 nucleotides are TGCGCCAGCAAGGAACTAGCCAGCACCGGGGAGCTGTTTTTT. Drawing the rest from reference TRBV5-1 and TRBJ2-2, the complete variable domain is KAGVTQTPRYLIKTRGQQVTLSCSPISGHRSVSWYQQTPGQGLQFLFEYFSETQRNKGNFPGRFSGRQFSNSRSEMNVSTLELGDSALYLCASKELASTGELFFGEGSRLTVL.

The gene calls are TRBV1 and TRBJ2-7; the table calls TRBD2, which could not be checked here. TRBV1 is described as a pseudogene. The CDR3 length is 15 residues. The CDR3: CTSSQGAGYLYEQYF. The CDR3 nucleotides read TGCACCAGCAGCCAAGGCGCGGGGTACCTCTACGAGCAGTACTTC.

V is TRBV5-1 and J is TRBJ2-3; 14 bases map to TRBD2. This CDR3 spans 19 amino acids. The J segment lost 3 bases and the V segment lost 2 bases, leaving 11 bases of the junction unmatched. CDR1 SGHRS and CDR2 YFSETQ come from the germline V gene. The CDR3 loop is CASSFSGTSGGPTTDTQYF. The CDR3 DNA sequence: TGCGCCAGCAGCTTTTCCGGGACTAGCGGGGGCCCTACTACAGATACGCAGTATTTT.